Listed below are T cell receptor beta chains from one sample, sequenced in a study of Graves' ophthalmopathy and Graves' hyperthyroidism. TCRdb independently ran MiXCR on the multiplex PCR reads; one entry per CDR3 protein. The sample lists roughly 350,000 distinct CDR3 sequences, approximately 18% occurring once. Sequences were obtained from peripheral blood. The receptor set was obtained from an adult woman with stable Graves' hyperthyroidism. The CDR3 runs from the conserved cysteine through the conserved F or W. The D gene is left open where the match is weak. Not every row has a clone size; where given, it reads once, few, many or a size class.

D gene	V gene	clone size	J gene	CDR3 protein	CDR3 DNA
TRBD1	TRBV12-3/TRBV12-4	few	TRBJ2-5	CASSLSTGARETQYF	TGTGCCAGCAGTTTATCTACAGGGGCTCGGGAGACCCAGTACTTC
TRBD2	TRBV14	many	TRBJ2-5	CASSQATGGFGETQYF	TGTGCCAGCAGCCAAGCAACCGGGGGGTTTGGAGAGACCCAGTACTTC
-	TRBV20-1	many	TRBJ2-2	CSAKVGQLANTGELFF	TGCAGTGCTAAGGTTGGGCAACTAGCGAACACCGGGGAGCTGTTTTTT
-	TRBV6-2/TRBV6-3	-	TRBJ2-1	CACSSLALNANNEQFF	TGTGCCTGCAGTTCACTAGCACTCAATGCAAACAATGAGCAGTTCTTC
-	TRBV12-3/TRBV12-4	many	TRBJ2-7	CASSLTGGRHSSDPFYEQYF	TGTGCCAGCAGTTTAACCGGGGGGCGCCATAGCTCCGACCCTTTCTACGAGCAGTACTTC
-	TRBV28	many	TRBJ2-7	CASSTQGNEQYF	TGTGCCAGCAGTACACAGGGAAACGAGCAGTACTTC
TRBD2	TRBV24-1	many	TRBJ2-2	CATSGGTRYTGELFF	TGTGCCACCAGTGGCGGGACTAGGTACACCGGGGAGCTGTTTTTT
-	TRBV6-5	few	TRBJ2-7	CASSYSDGFGEQYF	TGTGCCAGCAGTTACTCGGATGGGTTTGGCGAGCAGTACTTC
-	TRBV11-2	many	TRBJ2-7	CASSLVVAEASSSYEQYF	TGTGCCAGCAGCTTAGTAGTAGCGGAGGCCTCGAGCTCCTACGAGCAGTACTTC
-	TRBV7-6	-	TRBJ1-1	CASSLSRGINTEAFF	TGTGCCAGCAGCTTAAGCAGGGGCATAAACACTGAAGCTTTCTTT
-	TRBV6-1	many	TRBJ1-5	CASSEAGGLYSNQPQHF	TGTGCCAGCAGTGAAGCGGGGGGACTCTATAGCAATCAGCCCCAGCATTTT
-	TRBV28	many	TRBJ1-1	CASSPPNTEAFF	TGTGCCAGCAGTCCCCCGAACACTGAAGCTTTCTTT
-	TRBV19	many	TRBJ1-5	CASSIDRDQPQHF	TGTGCCAGTAGTATAGACCGGGACCAGCCCCAGCATTTT
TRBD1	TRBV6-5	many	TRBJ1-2	CASNKDRTYGYTF	TGTGCCAGCAACAAGGACAGGACCTATGGCTACACCTTC
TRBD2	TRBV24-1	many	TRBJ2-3	CATSDTGLAGATDTQYF	TGTGCCACCAGTGATACGGGACTAGCGGGAGCCACAGATACGCAGTATTTT
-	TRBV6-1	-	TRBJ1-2	CASTGTFVYGYTF	TGTGCCAGCACAGGGACGTTCGTGTATGGCTACACCTTC
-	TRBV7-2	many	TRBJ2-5	CASSSIQIDLETQYF	TGTGCCAGCAGCAGCATACAGATAGACTTAGAGACCCAGTACTTC
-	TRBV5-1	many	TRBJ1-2	CASSLSGRVDGYTF	TGCGCCAGCAGCTTGTCTGGCAGGGTGGATGGCTACACCTTC
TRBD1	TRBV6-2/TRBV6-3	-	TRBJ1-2	CASSLAGRGLGYTF	TGTGCCAGCAGTTTGGCGGGAAGGGGGCTTGGCTACACCTTC
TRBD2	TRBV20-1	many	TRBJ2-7	CSARGYPGLFREQYF	TGCAGTGCTAGAGGTTATCCGGGACTATTCCGCGAGCAGTACTTC
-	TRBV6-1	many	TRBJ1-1	CASSPRGSLYTEAFF	TGTGCCAGCAGTCCCCGAGGCAGCTTATACACTGAAGCTTTCTTT
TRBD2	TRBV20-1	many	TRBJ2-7	CSAASGRAYEQYF	TGCAGTGCCGCTAGCGGGAGGGCCTACGAGCAGTACTTC
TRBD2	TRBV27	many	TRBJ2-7	CASSFIAGGYEQYF	TGTGCCAGCAGTTTCATAGCGGGAGGCTACGAGCAGTACTTC
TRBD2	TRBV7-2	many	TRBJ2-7	CASSYLAGGEEQYF	TGTGCCAGCAGCTACCTAGCGGGAGGTGAAGAGCAGTACTTC
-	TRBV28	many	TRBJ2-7	CASSPLRSIYEQYF	TGTGCCAGCAGTCCCCTCAGATCCATCTACGAGCAGTACTTC
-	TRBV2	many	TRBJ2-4	CASSGPQTKLAF	TGTGCCAGCAGTGGGCCCCAGACTAAATTGGCCTTC
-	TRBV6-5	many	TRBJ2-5	CASSYNNPQETQYF	TGTGCCAGCAGTTACAATAACCCCCAAGAGACCCAGTACTTC
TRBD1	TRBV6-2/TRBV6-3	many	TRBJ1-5	CASTQGAGNQPQHF	TGTGCCAGCACACAGGGGGCCGGCAATCAGCCCCAGCATTTT